The 8 T cell receptor beta chains below come from one sample, sequenced in a study of control samples from healthy donors and cancer patients. Profiling relied on immunoSEQ multiplex PCR, and the TCRdb table lists in-frame clones only, not all of them. The sample records about 110,000 clones, over 75% being singletons. Source material: PBMCs. The receptors originated from a woman between 55 and 75 years old with lung cancer.

V usage is TRBV6-6 and J usage is TRBJ1-2, with a possible D match to TRBD1 (5 bases). Trimming removed 6 bases from V and 8 bases from J, with 22 bases in between. The CDR3 loop spans 15 amino acids. Germline lookup yields CDR1 MNHNY and CDR2 SVGAGI (reference sequence). The CDR3 sequence: CASRPGAEGQGGYTF. The DNA of the CDR3 is TGTGCCAGCAGGCCTGGGGCAGAAGGGCAAGGCGGCTACACCTTC.

CDR3 sequence: CAWRRENLADTQYF. The CDR3 bases are TGTGCCTGGAGAAGGGAAAATTTAGCAGATACGCAGTATTTT. The chain combines TRBV30 with TRBJ2-3, with unresolved D. The CDR3 totals 14 residues. Deletions cut 3 bases from V and 4 bases from J, with 14 bases between. Germline V gene data show CDR1 as GTSNPN and CDR2 as SVGIG (reference sequence).

The chain carries TRBV2 and TRBJ2-1; unclear D gene. The CDR3 length is 10 residues. The V gene lost 3 bases and the J gene lost 12 bases, with 6 bases spanning the gap. Germline V gives CDR1 SNHLY, CDR2 FYNNEI. The chain's CDR3 is CASSDYAQFF. The CDR3 nucleotides read TGTGCCAGCAGTGATTACGCGCAGTTCTTC.

The chain employs TRBV5-1 and TRBJ2-3; 12 bases line up with TRBD1. V trimming: 4 bases; J trimming: 4 bases; junction bases outside the gene matches: 7. This CDR3 comprises 16 residues. Germline V lookup: CDR1 SGHRS, CDR2 YFSETQ. This CDR3 reads CASSPAGTGGADTQYF. The CDR3, as DNA: TGCGCCAGCAGCCCGGCGGGGACAGGGGGCGCAGATACGCAGTATTTT.

The chain recombines TRBV29-1 with TRBJ1-1; a possible D gene is TRBD1 (6 bases). The V gene lost 6 bases and the J gene lost 4 bases, with 12 bases spanning the gap. The CDR3 is 12 residues long. Germline CDR1 is SQVTM and CDR2 is ANQGSEA. This CDR3 reads CSVVTGRTEAFF. For the CDR3, the DNA is TGCAGCGTCGTAACAGGGCGCACTGAAGCTTTCTTT.

The gene calls are TRBV5-1 and TRBJ2-2; unclear D gene. Looked up from germline, CDR1 is SGHRS and CDR2 is YFSETQ. The germline V and J ends were trimmed by 3 bases and 1 base, with 10 bases remaining between them. There are 15 residues in the CDR3. This CDR3 is CASSSSPLNTGELFF. DNA for the CDR3: TGCGCCAGCAGCTCGAGCCCCTTGAACACCGGGGAGCTGTTTTTT.

The chain has TRBV18 and TRBJ1-6, with D unresolved. Per the germline V gene, CDR1 is KGHSH and CDR2 is LQKENI. The V end was cut by 6 bases, the J end by 8 bases, with 17 bases between. The CDR3 has 15 amino acids. The CDR3 DNA sequence: TGTGCCAGCTCCCCGGATGGAGGGAGGGATTCACCCCTCCACTTT. It is translated as CASSPDGGRDSPLHF.

V gene TRBV18 combines with J gene TRBJ1-2, with D possibly TRBD1 on 6 matching bases. This CDR3 spans 17 amino acids. Germline-derived CDR1 and CDR2 are KGHSH and LQKENI. V was trimmed by 3 bases and J by 8 bases, leaving 25 bases between them. For the CDR3, the DNA is TGTGCCAGCTCACCTGGCCAGGGGAAACAGAGGGTGGACGGCTACACCTTC. Its protein is CASSPGQGKQRVDGYTF. Looking up the rest from reference TRBV18 and TRBJ1-2 gives the full variable domain: NAGVMQNPRHLVRRRGQEARLRCSPMKGHSHVYWYRQLPEEGLKFMVYLQKENIIDESGMPKERFSAEFPKEGPSILRIQQVVRGDSAAYFCASSPGQGKQRVDGYTFGSGTRLTVV.